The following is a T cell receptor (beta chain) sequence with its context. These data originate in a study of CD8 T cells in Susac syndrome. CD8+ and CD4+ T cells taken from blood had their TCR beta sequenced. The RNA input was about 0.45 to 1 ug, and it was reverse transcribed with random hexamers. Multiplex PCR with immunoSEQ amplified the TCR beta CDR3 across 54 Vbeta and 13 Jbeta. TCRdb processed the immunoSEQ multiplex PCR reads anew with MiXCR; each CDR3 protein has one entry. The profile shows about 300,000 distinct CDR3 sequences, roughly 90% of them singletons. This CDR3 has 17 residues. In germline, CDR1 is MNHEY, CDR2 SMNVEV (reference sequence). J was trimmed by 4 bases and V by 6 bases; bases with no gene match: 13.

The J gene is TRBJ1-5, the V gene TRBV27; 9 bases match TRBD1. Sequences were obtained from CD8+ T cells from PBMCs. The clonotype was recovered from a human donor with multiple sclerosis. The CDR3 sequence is CASRPGQGMMANQPQHF. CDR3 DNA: TGTGCCAGCAGACCGGGACAGGGTATGATGGCAAATCAGCCCCAGCATTTT.